This section outlines one T cell receptor (beta chain) sequence together with its context. Repertoires were generated with immunoSEQ multiplex PCR, while TCRdb's copy carries only in-frame clones and drops some. The sample has some 120,000 clones, 80% to 90% seen once. The sample is drawn from a study of control samples from healthy donors and cancer patients. CDR1 and CDR2 from the germline V gene are SGHTA and FQGNSA. The CDR3 length is 16 residues. V shed 3 bases and J 7 bases; nucleotides not matched to a gene: 11. Sequences were obtained from blood. The V and J genes are TRBV7-2 and TRBJ1-2; 10 bases map to TRBD1. This TCR was recovered from a man in his fifties or sixties in good health. Here the CDR3 DNA reads TGTGCCAGCAGCTTTCCGCGAACCGGGACAGGGGTTGGCTACACCTTC. Translation: CASSFPRTGTGVGYTF. Full variable domain (rest looked up from reference TRBV7-2 and TRBJ1-2): GAGVSQSPSNKVTEKGKDVELRCDPISGHTALYWYRQSLGQGLEFLIYFQGNSAPDKSGLPSDRFSAERTGGSVSTLTIQRTQQEDSAVYLCASSFPRTGTGVGYTFGSGTRLTVV.